Reported below is one T cell receptor beta chain. What it binds is unknown. V shed 6 bases and J shed 7 bases, with 17 bases lying between them. The CDR3 length is 14 residues. Germline-derived CDR1 and CDR2 are SGHNT and YYREEE (reference sequence). This sample was included in a study of CD8 T cells in Susac syndrome. Random hexamers primed reverse transcription of roughly 0.5 to 1 ug RNA. One entry per CDR3 protein results from TCRdb running MiXCR on the immunoSEQ multiplex PCR reads. The repertoire holds approximately 190,000 distinct CDR3 sequences, with around 95% as singletons. The study's findings and limits: The CD4+ T cell repertoires from Susac syndrome exhibited no clonal expansion.

Sequencing input: CD4+ T cells from PBMCs. This clonotype was sampled from a human donor with Susac syndrome. The gene calls are TRBV5-4 and TRBJ2-1; a possible D gene is TRBD2 (7 bases). The CDR3 here is CASKPRGAGNEQFF. Written as DNA, the CDR3 is TGTGCCAGCAAACCTCGGGGGGCGGGTAATGAGCAGTTCTTC.